The 2 T cell receptor beta chains reported below all come from one sample, sequenced in a study of blood T cell repertoires in COVID-19. TCRdb's copy holds only in-frame clones and misses some; the assay was immunoSEQ multiplex PCR. Of some 320,000 clones in the sample, roughly 90% were seen once. The sample was PBMCs or T cells enriched from blood (not recorded which). These receptors were obtained from a woman under 40 who had been exposed to COVID-19.

This clone is large (0.1 to 1%) by share. This rearrangement joins TRBV7-2 to TRBJ2-3, with 9 bases matching TRBD1. J gave up 4 bases and V 2 bases, and 13 bases lay outside the gene matches. The germline CDR1 and CDR2 sequences are SGHTA and FQGNSA. CDR3 length: 18 amino acids. This CDR3 reads CASSLPRDRAGNSDTQYF. For the CDR3, the DNA is TGTGCCAGCAGCTTACCAAGGGACAGGGCGGGTAACTCAGATACGCAGTATTTT.

CDR3 protein: CASRDRGQETQYF. The DNA for the CDR3 is TGTGCCAGTAGAGACAGGGGGCAAGAGACCCAGTACTTC. This chain joins TRBV19 and TRBJ2-5, with TRBD1 identical over 9 bases. The V and J ends lost 6 bases and 2 bases, in that order; junction bases with no gene match: 1. Germline CDR1 and CDR2: LNHDA and SQIVND (reference sequence). The CDR3 spans 13 residues.